This T cell receptor (beta chain) was sequenced during a study of response to subunit inactivated influenza vaccine. Study results and limitations: The authors proposed limited new T cell recruitment per seasonal influenza vaccination.

Trimming stripped 3 bases from V and 11 bases from J, with 13 bases between. This CDR3 is 12 amino acids long. Regarding this clonotype: No antigen is known for it.

TCRdb recomputed calls from the RT-PCR reads with MiXCR, one row per CDR3 protein. The table includes 400,000 to 550,000 distinct CDR3 sequences, less than 30% detected once. This sequence joins TRBV12-3 or TRBV12-4 and TRBJ1-1; D is perhaps TRBD1 (5 bases). This TCR derives from a man aged 45-60 years who received an inactivated influenza vaccine. Source: CD4+ T cells sorted from PBMCs, taken more than 4 days after vaccination. The CDR3 loop is CASSLGPLGAFF. The CDR3 coding sequence is TGTGCCAGCAGTTTGGGGCCGTTGGGGGCTTTCTTT.